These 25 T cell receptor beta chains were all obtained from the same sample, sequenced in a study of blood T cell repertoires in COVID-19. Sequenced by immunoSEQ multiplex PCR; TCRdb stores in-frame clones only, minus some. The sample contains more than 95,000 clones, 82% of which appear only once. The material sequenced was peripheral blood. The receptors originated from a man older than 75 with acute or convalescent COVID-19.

DNA of the CDR3: TGTGCCAGCAGTCCGCGGACTAGCTCCACAGATACGCAGTATTTT. It specifies CASSPRTSSTDTQYF. The chain has TRBV27 and TRBJ2-3; TRBD2 agrees at 8 bases. J was trimmed by 2 bases and V by 5 bases; bases with no gene match: 6. CDR1 and CDR2 from the germline V gene are MNHEY and SMNVEV (reference sequence). The CDR3 totals 15 residues.

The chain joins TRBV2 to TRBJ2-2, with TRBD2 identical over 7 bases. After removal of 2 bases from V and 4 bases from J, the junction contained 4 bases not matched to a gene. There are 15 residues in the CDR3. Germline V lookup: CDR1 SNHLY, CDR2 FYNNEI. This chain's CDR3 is CASSEQRDRTGELFF. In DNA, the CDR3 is TGTGCCAGCAGTGAACAGCGGGATCGCACCGGGGAGCTGTTTTTT.

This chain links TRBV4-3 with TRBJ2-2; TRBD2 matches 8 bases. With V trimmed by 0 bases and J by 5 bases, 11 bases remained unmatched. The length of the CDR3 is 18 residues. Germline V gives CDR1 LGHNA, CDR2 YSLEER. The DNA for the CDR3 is TGCGCCAGCAGCCAAGAGGTTCTCGGGGGGGCAGGGACCGGGGAGCTGTTTTTT. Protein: CASSQEVLGGAGTGELFF.

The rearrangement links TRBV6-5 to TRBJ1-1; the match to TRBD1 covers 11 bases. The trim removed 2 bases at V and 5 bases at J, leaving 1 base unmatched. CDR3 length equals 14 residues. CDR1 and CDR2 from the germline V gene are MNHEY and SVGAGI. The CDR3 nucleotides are TGTGCCAGCAGTTACGGGACAGGGGGAACTGAAGCTTTCTTT. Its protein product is CASSYGTGGTEAFF.

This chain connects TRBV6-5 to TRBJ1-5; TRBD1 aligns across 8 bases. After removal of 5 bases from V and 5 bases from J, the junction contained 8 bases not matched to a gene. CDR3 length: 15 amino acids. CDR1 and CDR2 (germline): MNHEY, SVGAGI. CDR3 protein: CASSPSGQAYQPQHF. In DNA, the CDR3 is TGTGCCAGCAGTCCCTCGGGACAGGCCTATCAGCCCCAGCATTTT.

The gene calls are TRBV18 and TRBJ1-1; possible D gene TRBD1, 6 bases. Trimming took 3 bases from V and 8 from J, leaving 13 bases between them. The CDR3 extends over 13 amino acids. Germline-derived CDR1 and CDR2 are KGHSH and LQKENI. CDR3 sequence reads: CASSPGAGAEAFF. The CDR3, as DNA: TGTGCCAGCTCACCGGGGGCGGGGGCCGAAGCTTTCTTT. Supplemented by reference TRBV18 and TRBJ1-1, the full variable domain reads NAGVMQNPRHLVRRRGQEARLRCSPMKGHSHVYWYRQLPEEGLKFMVYLQKENIIDESGMPKERFSAEFPKEGPSILRIQQVVRGDSAAYFCASSPGAGAEAFFGQGTRLTVV.

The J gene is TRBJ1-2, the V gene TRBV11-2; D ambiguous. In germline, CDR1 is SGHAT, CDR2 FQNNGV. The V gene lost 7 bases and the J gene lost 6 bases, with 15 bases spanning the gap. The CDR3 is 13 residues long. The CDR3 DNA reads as TGTGCCAGCACCGGGAGGGTCTCGGATGGCTACACCTTC. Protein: CASTGRVSDGYTF.

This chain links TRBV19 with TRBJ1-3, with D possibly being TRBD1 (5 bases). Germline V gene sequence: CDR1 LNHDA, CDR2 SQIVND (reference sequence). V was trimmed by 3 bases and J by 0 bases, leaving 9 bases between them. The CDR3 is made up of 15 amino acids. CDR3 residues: CASSMRDSSGNTIYF. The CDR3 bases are TGTGCCAGTAGTATGAGGGACTCCTCTGGAAACACCATATATTTT.

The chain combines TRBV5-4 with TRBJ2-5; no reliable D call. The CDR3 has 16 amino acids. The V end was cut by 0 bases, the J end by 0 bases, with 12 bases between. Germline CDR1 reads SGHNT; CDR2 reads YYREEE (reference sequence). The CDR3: CASSLVGRRHQETQYF. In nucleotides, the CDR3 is TGTGCCAGCAGCTTGGTGGGCCGACGGCACCAAGAGACCCAGTACTTC.

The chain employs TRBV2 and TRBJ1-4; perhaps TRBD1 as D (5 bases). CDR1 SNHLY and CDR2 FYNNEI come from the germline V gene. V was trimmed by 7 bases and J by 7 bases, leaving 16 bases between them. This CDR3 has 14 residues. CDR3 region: CASTLDIKSEKLFF. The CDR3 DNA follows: TGTGCCAGCACCCTGGACATAAAATCTGAAAAACTGTTTTTT.

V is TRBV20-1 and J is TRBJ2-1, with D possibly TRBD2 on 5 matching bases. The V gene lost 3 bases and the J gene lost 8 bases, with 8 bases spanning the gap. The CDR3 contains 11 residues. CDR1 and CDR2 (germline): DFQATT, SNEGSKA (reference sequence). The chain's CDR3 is CSASSADEQFF. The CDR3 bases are TGCAGTGCTAGTTCAGCGGATGAGCAGTTCTTC.

CDR3 bases: TGTGCCAGCAGCCCGGGGGACAGGGGGGACCAGTACTTC. Protein sequence: CASSPGDRGDQYF. The V gene is TRBV7-2, the J gene TRBJ2-7, with 11 bases identical to TRBD1. J lost 10 bases, V lost 5 bases, and 7 bases had no gene match. The CDR3 sequence is 13 residues long. Per germline, CDR1 SGHTA and CDR2 FQGNSA. The entire variable domain, with the rest obtained from reference TRBV7-2 and TRBJ2-7, is as follows: GAGVSQSPSNKVTEKGKDVELRCDPISGHTALYWYRQSLGQGLEFLIYFQGNSAPDKSGLPSDRFSAERTGGSVSTLTIQRTQQEDSAVYLCASSPGDRGDQYFGPGTRLTVT.

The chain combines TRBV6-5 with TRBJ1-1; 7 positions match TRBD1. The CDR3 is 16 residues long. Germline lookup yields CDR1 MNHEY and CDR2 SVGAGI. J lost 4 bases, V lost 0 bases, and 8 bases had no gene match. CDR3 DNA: TGTGCCAGCAGTTACTCCAATACAGGGGCCGGCACTGAAGCTTTCTTT. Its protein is CASSYSNTGAGTEAFF.

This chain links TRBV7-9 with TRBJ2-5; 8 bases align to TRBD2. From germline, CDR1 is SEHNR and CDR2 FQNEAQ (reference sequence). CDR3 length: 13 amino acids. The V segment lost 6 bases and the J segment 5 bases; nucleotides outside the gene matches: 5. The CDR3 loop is CASSSAGGETQYF. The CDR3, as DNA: TGTGCCAGCAGTTCCGCGGGAGGCGAGACCCAGTACTTC.

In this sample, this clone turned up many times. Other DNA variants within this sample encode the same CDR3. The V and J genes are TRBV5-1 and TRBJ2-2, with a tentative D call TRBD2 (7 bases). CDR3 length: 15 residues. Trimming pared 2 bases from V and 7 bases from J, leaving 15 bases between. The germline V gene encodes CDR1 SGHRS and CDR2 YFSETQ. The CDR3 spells CASSFGGGAVGELFF. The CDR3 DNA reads TGCGCCAGCAGCTTTGGAGGGGGGGCCGTCGGGGAGCTGTTTTTT. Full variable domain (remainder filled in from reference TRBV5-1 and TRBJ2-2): KAGVTQTPRYLIKTRGQQVTLSCSPISGHRSVSWYQQTPGQGLQFLFEYFSETQRNKGNFPGRFSGRQFSNSRSEMNVSTLELGDSALYLCASSFGGGAVGELFFGEGSRLTVL.

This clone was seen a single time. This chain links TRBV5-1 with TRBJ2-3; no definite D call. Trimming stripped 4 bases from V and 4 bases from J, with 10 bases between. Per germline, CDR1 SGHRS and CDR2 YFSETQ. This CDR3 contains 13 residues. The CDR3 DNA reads TGCGCCAGCAGCACTTCAGGTTCAGATACGCAGTATTTT. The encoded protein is CASSTSGSDTQYF. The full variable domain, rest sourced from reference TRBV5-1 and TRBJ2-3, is KAGVTQTPRYLIKTRGQQVTLSCSPISGHRSVSWYQQTPGQGLQFLFEYFSETQRNKGNFPGRFSGRQFSNSRSEMNVSTLELGDSALYLCASSTSGSDTQYFGPGTRLTVL.

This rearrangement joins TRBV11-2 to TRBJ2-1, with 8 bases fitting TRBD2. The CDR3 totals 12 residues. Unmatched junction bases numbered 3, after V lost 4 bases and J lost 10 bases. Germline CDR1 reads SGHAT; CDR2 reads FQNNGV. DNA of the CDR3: TGTGCCAGCAGCTCAAGCGGGAGAGAGCAGTTCTTC. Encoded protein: CASSSSGREQFF.

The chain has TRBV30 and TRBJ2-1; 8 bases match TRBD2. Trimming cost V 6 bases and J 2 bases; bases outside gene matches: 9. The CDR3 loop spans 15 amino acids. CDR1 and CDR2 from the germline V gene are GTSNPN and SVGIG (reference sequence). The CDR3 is CACTTGTRTYNEQFF. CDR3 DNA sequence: TGTGCCTGCACCACGGGGACTAGAACCTACAATGAGCAGTTCTTC.

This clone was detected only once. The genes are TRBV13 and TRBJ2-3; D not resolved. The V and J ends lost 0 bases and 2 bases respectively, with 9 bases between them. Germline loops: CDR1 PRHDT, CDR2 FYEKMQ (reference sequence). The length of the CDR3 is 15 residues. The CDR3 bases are TGTGCCAGCAGCTTAGGACTTGCCCCCACAGATACGCAGTATTTT. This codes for CASSLGLAPTDTQYF. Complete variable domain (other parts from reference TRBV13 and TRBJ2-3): AAGVIQSPRHLIKEKRETATLKCYPIPRHDTVYWYQQGPGQDPQFLISFYEKMQSDKGSIPDRFSAQQFSDYHSELNMSSLELGDSALYFCASSLGLAPTDTQYFGPGTRLTVL.

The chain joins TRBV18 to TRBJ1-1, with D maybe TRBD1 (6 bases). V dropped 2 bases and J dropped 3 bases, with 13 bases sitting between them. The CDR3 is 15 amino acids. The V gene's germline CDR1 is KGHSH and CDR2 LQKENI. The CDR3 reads CASSPETGGDTEAFF. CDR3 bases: TGTGCCAGCTCACCAGAGACAGGTGGCGACACTGAAGCTTTCTTT.

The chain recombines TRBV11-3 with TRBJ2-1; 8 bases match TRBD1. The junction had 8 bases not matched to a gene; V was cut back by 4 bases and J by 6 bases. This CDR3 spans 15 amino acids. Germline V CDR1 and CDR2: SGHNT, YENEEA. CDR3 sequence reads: CASSSRQGLINEQFF. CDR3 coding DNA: TGTGCCAGCAGCTCGCGACAGGGGCTAATCAATGAGCAGTTCTTC.

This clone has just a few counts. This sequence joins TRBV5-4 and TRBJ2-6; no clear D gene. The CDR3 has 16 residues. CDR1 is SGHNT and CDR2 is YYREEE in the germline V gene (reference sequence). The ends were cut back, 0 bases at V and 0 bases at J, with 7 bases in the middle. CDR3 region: CASSLEPYSGANVLTF. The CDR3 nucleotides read TGTGCCAGCAGCTTGGAGCCGTACTCTGGGGCCAACGTCCTGACTTTC.

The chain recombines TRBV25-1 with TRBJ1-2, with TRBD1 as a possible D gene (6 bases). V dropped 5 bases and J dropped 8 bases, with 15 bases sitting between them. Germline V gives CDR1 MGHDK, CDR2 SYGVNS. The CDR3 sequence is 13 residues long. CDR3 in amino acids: CASSYGGAGGYTF. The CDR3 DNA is TGTGCCAGCAGTTACGGGGGGGCGGGAGGCTACACCTTC.

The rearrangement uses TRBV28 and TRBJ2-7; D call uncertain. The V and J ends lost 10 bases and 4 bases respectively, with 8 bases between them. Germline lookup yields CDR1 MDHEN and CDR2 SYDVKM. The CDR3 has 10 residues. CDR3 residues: CATRFYEQYF. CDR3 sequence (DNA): TGTGCCACTCGGTTTTACGAGCAGTACTTC. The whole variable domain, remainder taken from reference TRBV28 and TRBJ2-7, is DVKVTQSSRYLVKRTGEKVFLECVQDMDHENMFWYRQDPGLGLRLIYFSYDVKMKEKGDIPEGYSVSREKKERFSLILESASTNQTSMYLCATRFYEQYFGPGTRLTVT.

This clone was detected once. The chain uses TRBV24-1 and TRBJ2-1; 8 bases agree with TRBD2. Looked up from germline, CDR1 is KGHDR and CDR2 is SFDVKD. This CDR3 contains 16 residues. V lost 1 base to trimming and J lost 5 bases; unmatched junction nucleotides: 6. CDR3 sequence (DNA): TGTGCCACCAGTGATTTAAGACTAGCGAAAAACAATGAGCAGTTCTTC. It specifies CATSDLRLAKNNEQFF.